This passage covers 26 T cell receptor beta chains from one sample sequenced in a study of T cells in Graves' hyperthyroidism and ophthalmopathy. Regions amplified from RNA transcripts were the TCR beta CDR3 regions. First-round RT-PCR targeting the TCR CDR3 was performed with the HTBI primer set. Each CDR3 protein gets one entry after TCRdb re-called the multiplex PCR reads with MiXCR. The profile covers hundreds of thousands of distinct CDR3 sequences, with 35% appearing a single time and around 29% taken by the ten largest. The sequencing sample was made of blood. The receptors originated from a middle-aged woman with Graves' hyperthyroidism.

This clonotype was seen many times. This chain links TRBV7-2 with TRBJ1-5; D not certain. The CDR3 loop spans 13 amino acids. Trimming took off 1 base at V and 3 bases at J, with 4 bases between the two ends. Looked up from germline, CDR1 is SGHTA and CDR2 is FQGNSA. The CDR3 bases are TGTGCCAGCAGCTTAGAGTACAATCAGCCCCAGCATTTT. As protein: CASSLEYNQPQHF.

This rearrangement joins TRBV29-1 to TRBJ1-1; a possible D gene is TRBD1 (6 bases). V was pared by 7 bases and J by 0 bases, with 15 bases between. The germline V gene encodes CDR1 SQVTM and CDR2 ANQGSEA. The CDR3 loop spans 14 amino acids. The CDR3 spells CSENRVHMNTEAFF. The CDR3 region has the DNA TGCAGCGAAAACAGGGTCCACATGAACACTGAAGCTTTCTTT.

CDR3: CASRTTGEHQPQHF. CDR3 nucleotides: TGTGCCAGTAGGACTACAGGGGAACATCAGCCCCAGCATTTT. The chain uses TRBV19 and TRBJ1-5; 7 bases match TRBD1. V was pared by 6 bases and J by 5 bases, with 7 bases of the junction left unmatched. CDR3 size: 14 residues. CDR1 is LNHDA and CDR2 is SQIVND in the germline V gene (reference sequence).

This clonotype showed up just a few times. In DNA form, the CDR3 reads TGTGCCAGCAGCGCAGCCCCGGCAAGCACTGAAGCTTTCTTT. This sequence encodes CASSAAPASTEAFF. The chain combines TRBV9 with TRBJ1-1; D remains ambiguous. The CDR3 runs 14 residues. Deletions cut 3 bases from V and 4 bases from J, with 13 bases between. Germline V lookup: CDR1 SGDLS, CDR2 YYNGEE.

This chain connects TRBV10-3 to TRBJ1-2, with D possibly TRBD1 on 5 matching bases. Germline CDR1 is ENHRY and CDR2 is SYGVKD. The CDR3 spans 12 residues. Trimming took off 10 bases at V and 7 bases at J, with 16 bases between the two ends. CDR3 nucleotide sequence: TGTGCCACCGTGGCGGGGGAGGGTGGCTACACCTTC. It translates to CATVAGEGGYTF.

The V call is TRBV12-3 or TRBV12-4, the J call TRBJ1-5; TRBD1 might be the D (6 bases). Trimming removed 6 bases from V and 0 bases from J, with 18 bases in between. CDR3 length equals 17 residues. CDR3: CASRWTVGPYSNQPQHF. Written as DNA, the CDR3 is TGTGCCAGCAGGTGGACAGTCGGCCCGTATAGCAATCAGCCCCAGCATTTT.

This clonotype has a handful of counts. The DNA of the CDR3 is TGCGCCAGCAGCTTGGGGGACAGGGAGTGGAACACTGAAGCTTTCTTT. Amino acids: CASSLGDREWNTEAFF. The chain carries TRBV5-1 and TRBJ1-1; 9 bases are a match to TRBD1. This CDR3 is 16 amino acids long. J was trimmed by 1 base and V by 0 bases; bases with no gene match: 4. Germline lookup yields CDR1 SGHRS and CDR2 YFSETQ.

V usage is TRBV7-2 and J usage is TRBJ2-1; TRBD2 aligns across 9 bases. V trimming: 3 bases; J trimming: 4 bases; junction bases outside the gene matches: 7. Germline V CDR1 and CDR2: SGHTA, FQGNSA. The CDR3 is 16 residues long. The CDR3 bases are TGTGCCAGCAGCTTGGGGGCGGGAGGGTCTTACAATGAGCAGTTCTTC. Translated, it gives CASSLGAGGSYNEQFF.

Details on this clonotype: A read error is possible here, since a much larger clone lies one base away. This rearrangement joins TRBV19 to TRBJ1-1; TRBD1 matches 9 bases. The germline V gene encodes CDR1 LNHDA and CDR2 SQIVND (reference sequence). This CDR3 has 13 amino acids. The chain's CDR3 is CVSKDRGNTEAFF. CDR3 coding DNA: TGTGTCAGTAAGGACAGGGGGAACACTGAAGCTTTCTTT.

This clonotype has a count of ten or more. Germline and junction disagree at one end, which may indicate a read error. CDR3: CASSSRLAGGEETQYF. The CDR3 DNA is TGCGCCAGCAGCTCCCGACTAGCGGGGGGCGAGGAGACCCAGTACTTC. The rearrangement uses TRBV7-2 and TRBJ2-5; 13 bases are a match to TRBD2. This CDR3 is built from 16 residues. Germline CDR1 and CDR2: SGHTA and FQGNSA.

This clonotype was recorded a few times. The chain combines TRBV6-2 or TRBV6-3 with TRBJ1-1; the match to TRBD1 covers 7 bases. This CDR3 has 13 amino acids. CDR1 and CDR2 from the germline V gene are MNHEY and SVGEGT. J was trimmed by 5 bases and V by 6 bases; bases with no gene match: 6. CDR3 region: CASRDREWTEAFF. For the CDR3, the DNA is TGTGCCAGCAGAGACAGGGAGTGGACTGAAGCTTTCTTT.

This clonotype was detected ten times or more. V usage is TRBV12-3 or TRBV12-4 and J usage is TRBJ1-2; D is uncertain. The ends were cut back, 5 bases at V and 2 bases at J, with 9 bases in the middle. The CDR3 runs to 13 residues. The CDR3 nucleotides are TGTGCCAGCAGTGATCACAAGAACTATGGCTACACCTTC. Residues: CASSDHKNYGYTF.

On this clonotype: One end of the junction does not line up with germline, which may come from a read error. The chain employs TRBV2 and TRBJ1-6; no firm D call. The CDR3 length is 15 residues. Germline values: CDR1 SNHLY, CDR2 FYNNEI. In DNA, the CDR3 is TGTGCCAGCATCTTAGAGGGCTCCTATAACTCACCCCTCCACTTT. Protein product: CASILEGSYNSPLHF. Supplemented by reference TRBV2 and TRBJ1-6, the full variable domain reads EPEVTQTPSHQVTQMGQEVILRCVPISNHLYFYWYRQILGQKVEFLVSFYNNEISEKSEIFDDQFSVERPDGSNFTLKIRSTKLEDSAMYFCASILEGSYNSPLHFGNGTRLTVT.

This clonotype was seen a handful of times. A much bigger clone sits one base away, suggesting this may be a read error. Since no conserved phenylalanine or tryptophan closes the CDR3, a read error is the likely cause. The genes are TRBV10-2 and TRBJ1-1; 7 bases agree with TRBD1. The CDR3 is 14 residues long. Germline V gives CDR1 WSHSY, CDR2 SAAADI. Unmatched junction bases numbered 6, after V lost 8 bases and J lost 0 bases. CDR3 region: CASFPDRLNTEAFL. CDR3 nucleotides: TGCGCCAGCTTCCCGGACAGGCTGAACACTGAAGCTTTCCTT.

This clonotype was detected many times. The rearrangement joins TRBV29-1 to TRBJ1-2; D perhaps matches TRBD1 (5 bases). This CDR3 is 14 amino acids long. CDR1 is SQVTM and CDR2 is ANQGSEA in the germline V gene. The ends were cut back, 1 base at V and 8 bases at J, with 17 bases in the middle. The CDR3: CSVEAAGRARGYTF. The CDR3 bases are TGCAGCGTTGAAGCGGCAGGGCGCGCACGGGGCTACACCTTC.

The table lists this clonotype with many counts. The chain carries TRBV29-1 and TRBJ2-5, with TRBD2 as a possible D gene (5 bases). V was cut by 4 bases and J by 4 bases, with 10 bases left in between. The CDR3 extends over 12 amino acids. Germline CDR1 SQVTM, CDR2 ANQGSEA. The CDR3 sequence is CSVAEGRETQYF. CDR3 coding DNA: TGCAGCGTTGCCGAGGGTCGAGAGACCCAGTACTTC.

There are a few counts of this clonotype. This chain links TRBV28 with TRBJ2-7; D call uncertain. Germline loops: CDR1 MDHEN, CDR2 SYDVKM. With 7 bases removed from V and 3 bases from J, the gap between germline ends came to 7 bases. The CDR3 length is 11 residues. CDR3 DNA sequence: TGTGCCAGCATCGGCAACTACGAGCAGTACTTC. It is translated as CASIGNYEQYF.

The chain combines TRBV2 with TRBJ1-2, with D perhaps matching TRBD1 (5 bases). CDR1 SNHLY and CDR2 FYNNEI come from the germline V gene. The CDR3 consists of 13 residues. V lost 6 bases, J lost 7 bases, and 15 bases lay in between. The CDR3 DNA follows: TGTGCCAGCAGCTCCACGGCGGGGGTTGGCTACACCTTC. Translation: CASSSTAGVGYTF. The variable domain in full, completed from reference TRBV2 and TRBJ1-2, reads EPEVTQTPSHQVTQMGQEVILRCVPISNHLYFYWYRQILGQKVEFLVSFYNNEISEKSEIFDDQFSVERPDGSNFTLKIRSTKLEDSAMYFCASSSTAGVGYTFGSGTRLTVV.

This clonotype was counted a few times. The rearrangement uses TRBV6-5 and TRBJ2-7; D ambiguous. Trimming pared 6 bases from V and 5 bases from J, leaving 11 bases between. The CDR3 extends over 12 amino acids. The germline V gene encodes CDR1 MNHEY and CDR2 SVGAGI. CDR3 sequence: CASSNSVNEQYF. The CDR3 nucleotides are TGTGCCAGCAGCAATTCAGTGAACGAGCAGTACTTC.

This clonotype occurred once. Germline and junction disagree at one end, which may indicate a read error. The CDR3, as DNA: TGTGCCAGCGGTTTCTCCCAGGCGGATCAGCCCCAGCATTTT. Translating it yields CASGFSQADQPQHF. The V and J genes are TRBV12-3 or TRBV12-4 and TRBJ1-5; D gene uncertain. There are 14 residues in the CDR3.

This clonotype was seen many times. This chain joins TRBV19 and TRBJ2-7; 8 bases fit TRBD2. This CDR3 contains 16 residues. The V gene end was trimmed by 7 bases and the J gene end by 5 bases; junction bases not matched to a gene: 16. Per the germline V gene, CDR1 is LNHDA and CDR2 is SQIVND (reference sequence). CDR3 coding DNA: TGTGCCAGTACCCCCCGAGGGGTCGGGAGGGGCAACGAGCAGTACTTC. Residues: CASTPRGVGRGNEQYF.

This clonotype was counted at least ten times. The rearrangement joins TRBV20-1 to TRBJ1-6; tentatively, D is TRBD1 (5 bases). There are 13 residues in the CDR3. The V and J ends lost 3 bases and 5 bases respectively, with 8 bases between them. Germline CDR1 DFQATT, CDR2 SNEGSKA (reference sequence). The CDR3 sequence is CSASQGDNSPLHF. The CDR3 nucleotides are TGCAGTGCTAGCCAGGGCGATAATTCACCCCTCCACTTT.

This clonotype occurred many times. This chain uses TRBV7-2 with TRBJ1-4; D gene uncertain. CDR1 SGHTA and CDR2 FQGNSA come from the germline V gene. The ends were cut back, 0 bases at V and 5 bases at J, with 7 bases in the middle. The length of the CDR3 is 14 residues. In nucleotides, the CDR3 is TGTGCCAGCAGCTTAGCGGTGTCGAATGAAAAACTGTTTTTT. The encoded protein is CASSLAVSNEKLFF.

This clonotype showed up many times. The chain recombines TRBV9 with TRBJ2-7; 10 bases map to TRBD2. CDR3 size: 16 residues. V shed 0 bases and J 3 bases; nucleotides not matched to a gene: 6. Germline V gene sequence: CDR1 SGDLS, CDR2 YYNGEE. CDR3: CASSVAGTSGIYEQYF. CDR3 bases: TGTGCCAGCAGCGTAGCTGGAACTAGCGGGATCTACGAGCAGTACTTC.

This clonotype appeared a few times. V is TRBV20-1 and J is TRBJ2-7; 8 bases fit TRBD2. The V gene end was trimmed by 0 bases and the J gene end by 0 bases; junction bases not matched to a gene: 7. CDR1 and CDR2 from the germline V gene are DFQATT and SNEGSKA (reference sequence). This CDR3 is built from 16 residues. CDR3 amino acids: CSARDRKREISYEQYF. In DNA form, the CDR3 reads TGCAGTGCTAGAGATAGGAAGCGGGAGATCTCCTACGAGCAGTACTTC.

This clonotype appeared many times. This rearrangement joins TRBV11-2 to TRBJ1-1, with D possibly matching TRBD1 (6 bases). This CDR3 has 13 residues. CDR1 is SGHAT and CDR2 is FQNNGV in the germline V gene. Trimming stripped 0 bases from V and 11 bases from J, with 13 bases between. CDR3 nucleotide sequence: TGTGCCAGCAGCTTAGAGTACAGGGCCCCGGCTTTCTTT. Amino acid sequence: CASSLEYRAPAFF.